Sequencing of this T cell receptor beta chain was carried out in a study of long-term antiretroviral therapy in people with HIV. Participants who had HIV were, without exception, treated in the United States. Investigators performed immunoSEQ version v3.0 at survey level. Sequencing had a target that covered about 40,000-55,000 T-cell genomes per sample. Sequenced by immunoSEQ multiplex PCR; TCRdb stores in-frame clones only, minus some. The profile shows some 23,000 clones, around 88% of them singletons. The source was unsorted PBMCs, collected more than 4.4 years after starting antiretroviral therapy. The TCR comes from a young man with HIV.

The DNA of the CDR3 is TGTGCCAGCAGCCCCCGGGACCCCAGGCTTGAGACCCAGTACTTC. As protein: CASSPRDPRLETQYF. This chain joins TRBV27 and TRBJ2-5; either TRBD1 or TRBD2 may supply D (5 bases each). Trimming stripped 6 bases from V and 5 bases from J, with 19 bases between. The CDR3 extends over 15 amino acids. Germline V gene sequence: CDR1 MNHEY, CDR2 SMNVEV (reference sequence).